The TCR beta chain described here comes from a study of vaccination and CD4 T cells after COVID-19. Overall study context: Control cultures were given a CEFX pool, an HIV-1 Nef pool, or no peptide.

This sample's treatment: roughly 10-day PBMC culture with coronavirus spike peptide pools or control peptides (ViraFEST assay). The ViraFEST method relied on peptide pools to expand antigen-specific T cells, followed by TCR sequencing. Researchers grew the cells for about 9 days and then pulled out CD4+ T cells by negative selection. This clonotype was seen only a few times. What it recognizes is unknown. The length of the CDR3 is 14 residues. CDR1 is KGHDR and CDR2 is SFDVKD in the germline V gene. Trimming removed 6 bases from V and 4 bases from J, with 14 bases in between. The assay that was used to sequence DNA from cultured CD4+ T cells was the Oncomine TCR Beta short-read assay. Each CDR3 protein is one row after TCRdb ran MiXCR on the PCR reads. The sample includes over 11,000 distinct CDR3 sequences, around 45% of them seen just once.

The chain carries TRBV24-1 and TRBJ2-5; D unresolved. Material: cultured CD4+ T cells from blood. The sequence came from a human donor with COVID-19. The CDR3 region is CATSNGKVGETQYF. The CDR3 DNA reads TGTGCCACCAGTAATGGGAAGGTTGGAGAGACCCAGTACTTC.